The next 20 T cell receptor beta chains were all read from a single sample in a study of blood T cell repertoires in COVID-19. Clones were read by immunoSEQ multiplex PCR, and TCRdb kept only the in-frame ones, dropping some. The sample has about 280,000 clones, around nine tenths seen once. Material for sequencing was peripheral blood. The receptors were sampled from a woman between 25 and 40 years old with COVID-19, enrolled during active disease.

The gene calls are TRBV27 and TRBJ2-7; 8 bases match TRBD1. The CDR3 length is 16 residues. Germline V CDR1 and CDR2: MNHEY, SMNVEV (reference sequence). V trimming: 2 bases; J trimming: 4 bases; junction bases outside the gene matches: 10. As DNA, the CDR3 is TGTGCCAGCAGTTTAGCAGGGGGCCCCTGGGGTTACGAGCAGTACTTC. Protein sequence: CASSLAGGPWGYEQYF.

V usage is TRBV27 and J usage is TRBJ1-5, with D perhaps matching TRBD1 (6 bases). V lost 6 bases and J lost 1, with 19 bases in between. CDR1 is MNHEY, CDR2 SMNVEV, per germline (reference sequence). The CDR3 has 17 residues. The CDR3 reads CASRGGTGTRSNQPQHF. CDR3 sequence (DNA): TGTGCCAGCAGAGGGGGAACAGGGACGAGGAGCAATCAGCCCCAGCATTTT.

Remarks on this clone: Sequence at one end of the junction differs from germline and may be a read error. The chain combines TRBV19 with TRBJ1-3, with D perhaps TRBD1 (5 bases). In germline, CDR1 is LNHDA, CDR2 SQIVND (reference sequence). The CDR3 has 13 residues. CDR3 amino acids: CASRTRGLGRGAF. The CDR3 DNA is TGTGCCAGTAGGACAAGGGGCCTGGGGCGCGGGGCCTTT. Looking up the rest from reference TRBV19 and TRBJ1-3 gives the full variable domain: DGGITQSPKYLFRKEGQNVTLSCEQNLNHDAMYWYRQDPGQGLRLIYYSQIVNDFQKGDIAEGYSVSREKKESFPLTVTSAQKNPTAFYLCASRTRGLGRGAFGEGSWLTVV.

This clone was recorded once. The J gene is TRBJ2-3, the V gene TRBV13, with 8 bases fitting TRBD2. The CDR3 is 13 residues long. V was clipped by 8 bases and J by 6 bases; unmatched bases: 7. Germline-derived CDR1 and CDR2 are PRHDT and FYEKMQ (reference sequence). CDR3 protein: CASFGGGRDTQYF. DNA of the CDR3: TGTGCCAGCTTCGGCGGGGGGCGGGATACGCAGTATTTT.

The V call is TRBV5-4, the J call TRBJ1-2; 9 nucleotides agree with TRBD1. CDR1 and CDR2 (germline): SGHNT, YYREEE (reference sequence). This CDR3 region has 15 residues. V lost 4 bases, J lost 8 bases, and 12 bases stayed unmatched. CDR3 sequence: CASSRTNRGLEGYTF. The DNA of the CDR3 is TGTGCCAGCAGCCGAACAAACAGGGGGCTGGAGGGCTACACCTTC.

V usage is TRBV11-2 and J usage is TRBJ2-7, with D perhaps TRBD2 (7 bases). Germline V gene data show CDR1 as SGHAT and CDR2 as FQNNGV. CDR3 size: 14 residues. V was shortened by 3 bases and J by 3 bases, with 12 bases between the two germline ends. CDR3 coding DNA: TGTGCCAGCAGCTTTGGGGGGGGCTACTACGAGCAGTACTTC. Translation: CASSFGGGYYEQYF.

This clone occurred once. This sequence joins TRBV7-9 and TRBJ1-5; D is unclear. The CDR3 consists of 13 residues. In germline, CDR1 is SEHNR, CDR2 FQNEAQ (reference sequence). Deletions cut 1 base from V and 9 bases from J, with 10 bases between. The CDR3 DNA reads TGTGCCAGCAGCTTAGGACCCTCGGGGCCCCAGCATTTT. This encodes CASSLGPSGPQHF. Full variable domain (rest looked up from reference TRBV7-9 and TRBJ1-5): DTGVSQNPRHKITKRGQNVTFRCDPISEHNRLYWYRQTLGQGPEFLTYFQNEAQLEKSRLLSDRFSAERPKGSFSTLEIQRTEQGDSAMYLCASSLGPSGPQHFGDGTRLSIL.

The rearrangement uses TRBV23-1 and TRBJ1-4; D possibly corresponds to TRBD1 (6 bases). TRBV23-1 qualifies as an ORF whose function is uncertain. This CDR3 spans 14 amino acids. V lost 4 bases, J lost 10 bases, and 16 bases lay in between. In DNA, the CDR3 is TGCGCCAGCAGTCTATTAGGGGGGGAGGGAAAACTGTTTTTT. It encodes CASSLLGGEGKLFF.

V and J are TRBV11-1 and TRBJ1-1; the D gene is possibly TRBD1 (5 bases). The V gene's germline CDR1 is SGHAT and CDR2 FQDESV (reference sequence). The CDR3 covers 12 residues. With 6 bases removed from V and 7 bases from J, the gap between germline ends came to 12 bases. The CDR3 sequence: CASRAGSGEAFF. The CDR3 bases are TGTGCCAGCAGAGCAGGGTCGGGTGAAGCTTTCTTT.

The CDR3 sequence: CAISESAGSLGGYTF. In DNA, the CDR3 is TGTGCCATCAGTGAGTCCGCGGGGTCCCTTGGTGGCTACACCTTC. The chain employs TRBV10-3 and TRBJ1-2; D ambiguous. The CDR3 has 15 amino acids. Germline V gives CDR1 ENHRY, CDR2 SYGVKD. Trimming removed 0 bases at V and 7 bases at J, with 15 bases between.

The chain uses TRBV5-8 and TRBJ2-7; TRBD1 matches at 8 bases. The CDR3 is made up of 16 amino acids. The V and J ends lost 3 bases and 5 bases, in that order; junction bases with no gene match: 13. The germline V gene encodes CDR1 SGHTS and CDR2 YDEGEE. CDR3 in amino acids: CASSSGGTGGIDEQYF. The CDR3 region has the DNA TGTGCCAGCAGCTCCGGAGGGACAGGCGGAATTGACGAGCAGTACTTC.

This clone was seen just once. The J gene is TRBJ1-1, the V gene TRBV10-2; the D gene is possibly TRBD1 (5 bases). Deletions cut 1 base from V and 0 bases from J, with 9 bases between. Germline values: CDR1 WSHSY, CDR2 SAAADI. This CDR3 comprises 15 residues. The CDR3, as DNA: TGCGCCAGCAGTGAGTTTAGGGGAATGAACACTGAAGCTTTCTTT. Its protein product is CASSEFRGMNTEAFF.

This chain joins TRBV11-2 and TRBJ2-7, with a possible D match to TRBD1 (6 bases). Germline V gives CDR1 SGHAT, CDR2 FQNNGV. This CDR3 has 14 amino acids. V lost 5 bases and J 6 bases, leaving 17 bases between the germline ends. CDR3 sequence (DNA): TGTGCCAGCAGCAACCGGGACAAAAGTCCCGAGCAGTACTTC. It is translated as CASSNRDKSPEQYF.

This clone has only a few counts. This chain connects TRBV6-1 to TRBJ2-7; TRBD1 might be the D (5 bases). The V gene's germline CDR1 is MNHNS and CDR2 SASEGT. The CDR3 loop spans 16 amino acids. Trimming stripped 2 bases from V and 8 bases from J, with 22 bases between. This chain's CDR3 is CASSENLGLEFLQQYF. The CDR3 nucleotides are TGTGCCAGCAGTGAAAATTTGGGGCTGGAATTCCTACAGCAGTACTTC.

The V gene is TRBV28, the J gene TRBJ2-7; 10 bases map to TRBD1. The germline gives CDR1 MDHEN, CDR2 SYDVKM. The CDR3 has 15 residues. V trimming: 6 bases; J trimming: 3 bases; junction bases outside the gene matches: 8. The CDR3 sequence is CASSHTRDRGYEQYF. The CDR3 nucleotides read TGTGCCAGCAGCCATACCCGGGACAGGGGCTACGAGCAGTACTTC.

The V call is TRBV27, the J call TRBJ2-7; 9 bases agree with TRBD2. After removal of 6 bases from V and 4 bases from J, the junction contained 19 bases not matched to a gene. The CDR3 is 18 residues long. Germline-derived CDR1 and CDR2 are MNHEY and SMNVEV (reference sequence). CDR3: CASRTGPAGGARWYEQYF. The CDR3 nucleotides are TGTGCCAGCAGAACGGGCCCGGCGGGGGGGGCGCGCTGGTACGAGCAGTACTTC.

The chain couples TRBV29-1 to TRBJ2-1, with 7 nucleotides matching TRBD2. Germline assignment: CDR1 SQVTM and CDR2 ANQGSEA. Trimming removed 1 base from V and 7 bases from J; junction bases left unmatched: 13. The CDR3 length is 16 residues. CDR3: CSVEGGGAGSGNEQFF. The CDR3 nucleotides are TGCAGCGTTGAAGGCGGGGGTGCCGGGTCAGGGAATGAGCAGTTCTTC.

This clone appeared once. CDR3 sequence: CASSPGQGAYEQYF. In nucleotides, the CDR3 is TGTGCCAGCAGCCCCGGACAGGGGGCCTACGAGCAGTACTTC. The chain employs TRBV5-5 and TRBJ2-7, with 10 nucleotides matching TRBD1. Looked up from germline, CDR1 is SGHKS and CDR2 is YYEKEE (reference sequence). This CDR3 comprises 14 residues. V dropped 4 bases and J dropped 2; count of bases not matched to a gene: 3.

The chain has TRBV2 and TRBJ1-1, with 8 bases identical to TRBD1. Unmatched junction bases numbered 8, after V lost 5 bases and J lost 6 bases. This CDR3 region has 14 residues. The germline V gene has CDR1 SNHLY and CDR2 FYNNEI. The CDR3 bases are TGTGCCAGCAGTATGGACAGGGAGGATCCTGAAGCTTTCTTT. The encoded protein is CASSMDREDPEAFF.

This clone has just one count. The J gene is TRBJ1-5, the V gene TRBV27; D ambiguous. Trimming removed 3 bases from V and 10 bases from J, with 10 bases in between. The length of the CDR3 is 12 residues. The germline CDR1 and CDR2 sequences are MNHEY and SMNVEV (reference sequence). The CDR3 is CASSFYNLPQHF. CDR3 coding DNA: TGTGCCAGCAGTTTTTACAACCTCCCCCAGCATTTT.